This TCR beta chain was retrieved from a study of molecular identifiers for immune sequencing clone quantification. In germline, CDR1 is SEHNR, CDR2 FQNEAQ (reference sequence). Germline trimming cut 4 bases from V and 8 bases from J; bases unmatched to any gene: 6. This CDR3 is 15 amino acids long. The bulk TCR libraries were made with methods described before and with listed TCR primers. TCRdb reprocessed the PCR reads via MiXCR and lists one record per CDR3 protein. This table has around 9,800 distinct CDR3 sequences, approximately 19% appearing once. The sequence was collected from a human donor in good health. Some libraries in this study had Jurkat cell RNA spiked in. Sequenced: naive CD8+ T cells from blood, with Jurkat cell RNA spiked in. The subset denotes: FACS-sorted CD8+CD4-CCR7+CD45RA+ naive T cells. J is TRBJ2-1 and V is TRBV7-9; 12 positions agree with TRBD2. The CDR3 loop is CASSSSGGAFHEQFF. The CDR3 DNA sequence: TGTGCCAGCAGCTCTAGCGGGGGGGCGTTCCATGAGCAGTTCTTC.